One and the same sample provided the 20 T cell receptor beta chains below, sequenced in a study of blood T cell repertoires in COVID-19. This table comes from immunoSEQ multiplex PCR, and its TCRdb copy is limited to in-frame clones, with some not included. The table has 150,000 to 200,000 clones, 80% to 90% seen once; the top ten hold around 9.9%. Sequences were obtained from peripheral blood. The receptors were gathered from a human donor in a cohort sampled during active COVID-19.

V gene TRBV7-2 combines with J gene TRBJ2-3; 15 bases match TRBD2. The CDR3 totals 17 residues. Looked up from germline, CDR1 is SGHTA and CDR2 is FQGNSA. Trimming cost V 5 bases and J 6 bases; bases outside gene matches: 9. DNA for the CDR3: TGTGCCAGCAGCATGGGGACTAGCGGGAGGCCGAGGGATACGCAGTATTTT. It codes for CASSMGTSGRPRDTQYF.

This chain uses TRBV11-2 with TRBJ1-6, with 7 bases lining up with TRBD1. The CDR3 consists of 19 residues. CDR1 and CDR2 (germline): SGHAT, FQNNGV. V shed 1 base and J 10 bases; nucleotides not matched to a gene: 19. The DNA of the CDR3 is TGTGCCAGCAGCTTAGTAAGGGGGCAGGCTCCCCGGGCCCGGTCACCCCTCCACTTT. It encodes CASSLVRGQAPRARSPLHF. The whole variable domain, filled in from reference TRBV11-2 and TRBJ1-6, reads EAGVAQSPRYKIIEKRQSVAFWCNPISGHATLYWYQQILGQGPKLLIQFQNNGVVDDSQLPKDRFSAERLKGVDSTLKIQPAKLEDSAVYLCASSLVRGQAPRARSPLHFGNGTRLTVT.

The CDR3 bases are TGTGCCAGCAGCTTAGAAACGGGGTTCAGCACAGATACGCAGTATTTT. This gives the protein CASSLETGFSTDTQYF. The chain is built from TRBV7-2 and TRBJ2-3; tentative D call: TRBD2 (5 bases). V was shortened by 1 base and J by 0 bases, with 11 bases between the two germline ends. CDR1 and CDR2 from the germline V gene are SGHTA and FQGNSA. This CDR3 comprises 16 residues.

V usage is TRBV7-6 and J usage is TRBJ2-2; a weak D match, TRBD1 (5 bases). The CDR3 extends over 15 amino acids. V gave up 5 bases and J gave up 6 bases, with 16 bases separating them. Germline-derived CDR1 and CDR2 are SGHVS and FNYEAQ. The CDR3 DNA sequence: TGTGCCAGCAGCCCCTTGACAGAACAGTCCGGGGAGCTGTTTTTT. Amino acid sequence: CASSPLTEQSGELFF. Together with reference TRBV7-6 and TRBJ2-2, the CDR3 gives the full variable domain: GAGVSQSPRYKVTKRGQDVALRCDPISGHVSLYWYRQALGQGPEFLTYFNYEAQQDKSGLPNDRFSAERPEGSISTLTIQRTEQRDSAMYRCASSPLTEQSGELFFGEGSRLTVL.

This clone was seen only a few times. The V call is TRBV7-9, the J call TRBJ2-2, with a tentative D call TRBD1 (6 bases). This CDR3 has 14 amino acids. Germline values: CDR1 SEHNR, CDR2 FQNEAQ (reference sequence). V dropped 4 bases and J dropped 1 base, with 7 bases sitting between them. CDR3 in DNA: TGTGCCAGCAGCTCCAGGGGGAACACCGGGGAGCTGTTTTTT. The encoded protein is CASSSRGNTGELFF.

The gene calls are TRBV11-1 and TRBJ1-1; no clear D. The V gene lost 1 base and the J gene lost 9 bases, with 9 bases spanning the gap. From germline, CDR1 is SGHAT and CDR2 FQDESV (reference sequence). This CDR3 has 12 residues. Written as DNA, the CDR3 is TGTGCCAGCAGCTTAGGCGGCTTTAAAGCTTTCTTT. Translating it yields CASSLGGFKAFF.

In regard to this clone: Germline and junction disagree at one end, which may indicate a read error. CDR3 region: CASSQDSASSF. CDR3 sequence (DNA): TGTGCCAGCAGCCAAGACAGTGCTTCATCCTTT. The chain employs TRBV3-1 (or the pseudogene TRBV3-2) and TRBJ1-1; no clear D gene. Germline CDR1 LGHDT, CDR2 YNNKEL (reference sequence). This CDR3 has 11 residues.

The chain combines TRBV6-4 with TRBJ2-3, with D hard to call. This CDR3 comprises 11 residues. V gave up 6 bases and J gave up 6 bases, with 7 bases separating them. Germline V gives CDR1 MRHNA, CDR2 SNTAGT. CDR3 sequence reads: CASRTGDTQYF. CDR3 in DNA: TGTGCCAGCAGGACCGGGGATACGCAGTATTTT.

The rearrangement uses TRBV29-1 and TRBJ1-4; maybe TRBD1 (5 bases). V was cut by 4 bases and J by 2 bases, with 5 bases left in between. Germline-derived CDR1 and CDR2 are SQVTM and ANQGSEA. CDR3 length equals 12 residues. CDR3 in DNA: TGCAGCGTTGGGGGCACTAATGAAAAACTGTTTTTT. It codes for CSVGGTNEKLFF.

A few counts support this clone. The J gene is TRBJ2-3, the V gene TRBV7-2; 15 positions match TRBD2. This CDR3 is 18 amino acids long. With 0 bases clipped from V and 6 bases from J, the junction kept 7 bases outside the gene matches. Per germline, CDR1 SGHTA and CDR2 FQGNSA. This CDR3 is CASSLAGLAGGPGDTQYF. CDR3 DNA sequence: TGTGCCAGCAGCTTAGCGGGACTAGCGGGGGGACCTGGGGATACGCAGTATTTT.

The chain couples TRBV15 to TRBJ2-5; 8 bases map to TRBD2. V dropped 0 bases and J dropped 5; count of bases not matched to a gene: 14. The CDR3 is 18 amino acids. Germline CDR1 and CDR2: LNHNV and YYDKDF (reference sequence). CDR3 region: CATSRDTPLSGTWETQYF. The CDR3 bases are TGTGCCACCAGCAGAGATACCCCACTTAGCGGGACCTGGGAGACCCAGTACTTC.

This chain links TRBV19 with TRBJ1-5; maybe TRBD1 (5 bases). Germline values: CDR1 LNHDA, CDR2 SQIVND (reference sequence). The CDR3 has 14 amino acids. V shed 7 bases and J shed 1 base, with 11 bases lying between them. The CDR3 loop reads CASTQGRSNQPQHF. The CDR3 nucleotides read TGTGCCAGTACGCAGGGTAGGAGCAATCAGCCCCAGCATTTT.

The chain uses TRBV28 and TRBJ1-4, with D maybe TRBD1 (6 bases). The CDR3 covers 15 residues. The germline gives CDR1 MDHEN, CDR2 SYDVKM. The V and J ends lost 6 bases and 8 bases respectively, with 19 bases between them. This CDR3 reads CASSTTGIRVEKLFF. CDR3 sequence (DNA): TGTGCCAGCAGCACTACAGGGATTCGGGTCGAAAAACTGTTTTTT.

The chain combines TRBV27 with TRBJ2-5; tentatively, D is TRBD1 (5 bases). Trimming removed 3 bases from V and 5 bases from J, with 13 bases in between. The V gene's germline CDR1 is MNHEY and CDR2 SMNVEV (reference sequence). The CDR3 is 14 residues long. Here the CDR3 DNA reads TGTGCCAGCAGTTTTGAGGCAGGGTGGGAGACCCAGTACTTC. This encodes CASSFEAGWETQYF.

This clone has more than one count but fewer than ten. The chain has TRBV2 and TRBJ1-2; D is possibly TRBD1 (6 bases). V was cut by 7 bases and J by 1 base, with 22 bases left in between. The CDR3 extends over 17 amino acids. Germline-derived CDR1 and CDR2 are SNHLY and FYNNEI. The CDR3 nucleotides read TGTGCCAGCATCAGGGGATCTAGGTCGCCTATTAACTATGGCTACACCTTC. Protein product: CASIRGSRSPINYGYTF. Variable domain in full (rest from reference TRBV2 and TRBJ1-2): EPEVTQTPSHQVTQMGQEVILRCVPISNHLYFYWYRQILGQKVEFLVSFYNNEISEKSEIFDDQFSVERPDGSNFTLKIRSTKLEDSAMYFCASIRGSRSPINYGYTFGSGTRLTVV.

The chain carries TRBV7-9 and TRBJ2-3; D gene uncertain. The ends were cut back, 5 bases at V and 5 bases at J, with 8 bases in the middle. The CDR3 length is 12 residues. Germline-derived CDR1 and CDR2 are SEHNR and FQNEAQ (reference sequence). CDR3 amino acids: CASSPPVDTQYF. CDR3 sequence (DNA): TGTGCCAGCAGCCCCCCGGTAGATACGCAGTATTTT.

This sequence joins TRBV27 and TRBJ2-2, with D possibly TRBD1 on 5 matching bases. The CDR3 is 13 residues long. The germline V and J ends were trimmed by 1 base and 5 bases, with 5 bases remaining between them. Per germline, CDR1 MNHEY and CDR2 SMNVEV (reference sequence). The CDR3 region is CASSLYRTGELFF. The DNA of the CDR3 is TGTGCCAGCAGTTTATACAGGACCGGGGAGCTGTTTTTT.

This chain joins TRBV6-5 and TRBJ2-3; no reliable D call. The CDR3 runs to 11 residues. V gave up 6 bases and J gave up 6 bases, with 7 bases separating them. Germline values: CDR1 MNHEY, CDR2 SVGAGI. The CDR3 coding sequence is TGTGCCAGCAGGTCCTCCGATACGCAGTATTTT. This gives the protein CASRSSDTQYF.

V usage is TRBV5-1 and J usage is TRBJ1-4; the match to TRBD1 covers 8 bases. Germline loops: CDR1 SGHRS, CDR2 YFSETQ. After removal of 4 bases from V and 13 bases from J, the junction contained 6 bases not matched to a gene. CDR3 length: 12 amino acids. The chain's CDR3 is CASSEDRVVLFF. CDR3 nucleotide sequence: TGCGCCAGCAGCGAGGACAGGGTCGTACTGTTTTTT.

The rearrangement links TRBV27 to TRBJ1-1; TRBD1 might be the D (5 bases). The CDR3 is 15 amino acids. Germline V gene lookup returns CDR1 MNHEY and CDR2 SMNVEV (reference sequence). The CDR3 loop is CASHTGEWANTEAFF. CDR3 in DNA: TGTGCGAGTCACACGGGGGAGTGGGCGAACACTGAAGCTTTCTTT.